This T cell receptor beta chain was captured by sequencing in a study of identical twins. Study-wide results and limits: The authors drew conclusions from cross-sectional statistical analysis rather than following the same donors. Cord blood beta clonotypes that were abundant carried fewer insertions, and memory repertoires showed no such trend. The study found weaker excess twin sharing in beta out-of-frame sequences.

With respect to this clonotype: Its antigen remains unidentified.

Among all donors, each was a healthy Caucasian. TCRdb itself ran the 5' RACE reads through MiXCR, one entry per CDR3 protein. This sample yields roughly 200,000 distinct CDR3 sequences, of which 6.5% to 8.5% are seen a single time; approximately 2% belongs to the top ten. The CDR3 is 17 amino acids. The V end lost 6 bases, the J end lost 7 bases, and 25 bases lay between the germline ends. The germline CDR1 and CDR2 sequences are SEHNR and FQNEAQ (reference sequence). This sample was shared with a second study, whose subject was yellow fever vaccine responses in identical twins.

This chain connects TRBV7-9 to TRBJ2-1; D gene ambiguous. This receptor was identified in a woman aged 18 to 35 in good health. The sample consisted of memory (CD45RO+) T cells sorted from blood. CDR3: CASSQSGFPLVWNEQFF. In DNA form, the CDR3 reads TGTGCCAGCAGTCAAAGTGGCTTCCCCTTAGTCTGGAATGAGCAGTTCTTC. The whole variable domain, remainder taken from reference TRBV7-9 and TRBJ2-1, is DTGVSQNPRHKITKRGQNVTFRCDPISEHNRLYWYRQTLGQGPEFLTYFQNEAQLEKSRLLSDRFSAERPKGSFSTLEIQRTEQGDSAMYLCASSQSGFPLVWNEQFFGPGTRLTVL.